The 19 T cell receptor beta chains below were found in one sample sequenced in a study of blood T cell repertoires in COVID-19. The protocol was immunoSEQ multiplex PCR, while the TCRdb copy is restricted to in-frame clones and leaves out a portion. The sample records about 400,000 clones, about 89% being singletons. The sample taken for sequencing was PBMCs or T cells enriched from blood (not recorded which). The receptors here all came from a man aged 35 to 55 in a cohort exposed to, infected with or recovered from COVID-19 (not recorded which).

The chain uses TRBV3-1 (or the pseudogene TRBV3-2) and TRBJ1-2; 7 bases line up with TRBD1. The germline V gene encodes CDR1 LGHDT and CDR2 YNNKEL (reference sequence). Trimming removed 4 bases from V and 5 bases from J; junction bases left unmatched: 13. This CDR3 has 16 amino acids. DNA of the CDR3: TGTGCCAGCAGCCGAGGACAGGTAGCGGCTTTATATGGCTACACCTTC. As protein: CASSRGQVAALYGYTF.

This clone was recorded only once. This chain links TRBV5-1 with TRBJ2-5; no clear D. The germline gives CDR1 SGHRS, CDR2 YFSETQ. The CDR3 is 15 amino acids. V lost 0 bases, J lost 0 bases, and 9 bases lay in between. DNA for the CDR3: TGCGCCAGCAGCTTGGGAGCGAAAGACCAAGAGACCCAGTACTTC. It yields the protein CASSLGAKDQETQYF.

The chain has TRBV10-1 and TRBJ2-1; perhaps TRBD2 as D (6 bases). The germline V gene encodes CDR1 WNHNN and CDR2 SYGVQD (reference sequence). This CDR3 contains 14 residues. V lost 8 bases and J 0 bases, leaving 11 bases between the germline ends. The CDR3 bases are TGCGCCAGCTCTGCGGGGAGCTCCTACAATGAGCAGTTCTTC. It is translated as CASSAGSSYNEQFF.

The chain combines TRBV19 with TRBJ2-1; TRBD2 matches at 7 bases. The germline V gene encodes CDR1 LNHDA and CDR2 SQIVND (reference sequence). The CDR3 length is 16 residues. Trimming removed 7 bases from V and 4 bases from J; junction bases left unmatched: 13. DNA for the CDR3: TGTGCCAGTACCCTAAGTGCTAGCGGAATATACAATGAGCAGTTCTTC. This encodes CASTLSASGIYNEQFF.

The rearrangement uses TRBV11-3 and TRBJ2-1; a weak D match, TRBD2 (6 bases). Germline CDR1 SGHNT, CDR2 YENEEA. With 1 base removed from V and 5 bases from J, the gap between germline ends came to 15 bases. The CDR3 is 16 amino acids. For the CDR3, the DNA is TGTGCCAGCAGCTTAGGGGTAACGGGAGCAGACAATGAGCAGTTCTTC. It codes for CASSLGVTGADNEQFF.

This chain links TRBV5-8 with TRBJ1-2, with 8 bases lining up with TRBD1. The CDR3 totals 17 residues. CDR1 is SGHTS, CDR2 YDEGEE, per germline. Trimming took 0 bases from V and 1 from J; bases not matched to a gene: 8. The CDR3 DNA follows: TGTGCCAGCAGCTTGGTTGCCCGGACAGGGCTTAACTATGGCTACACCTTC. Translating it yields CASSLVARTGLNYGYTF.

The CDR3 loop reads CASSPGQQETQYF. CDR3 DNA: TGCGCCAGCAGCCCGGGACAGCAAGAGACCCAGTACTTC. The gene calls are TRBV5-1 and TRBJ2-5, with 7 positions matching TRBD1. The CDR3 is made up of 13 amino acids. Germline V lookup: CDR1 SGHRS, CDR2 YFSETQ. Trimming took 4 bases from V and 2 from J; bases not matched to a gene: 2.

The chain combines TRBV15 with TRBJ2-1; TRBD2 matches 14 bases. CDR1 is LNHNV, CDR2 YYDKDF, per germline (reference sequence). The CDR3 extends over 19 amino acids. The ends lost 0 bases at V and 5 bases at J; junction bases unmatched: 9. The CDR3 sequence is CATSRDSGTSGRFNNEQFF. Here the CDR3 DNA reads TGTGCCACCAGCAGAGATTCCGGGACTAGCGGGAGATTTAACAATGAGCAGTTCTTC.

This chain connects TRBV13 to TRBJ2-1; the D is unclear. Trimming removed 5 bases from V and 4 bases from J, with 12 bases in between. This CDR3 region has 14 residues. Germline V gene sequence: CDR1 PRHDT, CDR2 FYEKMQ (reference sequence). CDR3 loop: CASSGFMEYNEQFF. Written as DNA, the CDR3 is TGTGCCAGCAGCGGGTTCATGGAGTACAATGAGCAGTTCTTC.

The CDR3 DNA reads TGTGCCAGCAGCTTCGGACAGGGGGATGGCTACACCTTC. Its translation: CASSFGQGDGYTF. J is TRBJ1-2 and V is TRBV7-2; TRBD1 aligns across 10 bases. Germline trimming cut 3 bases from V and 6 bases from J; bases unmatched to any gene: 1. Germline CDR1 reads SGHTA; CDR2 reads FQGNSA. The CDR3 is 13 amino acids.

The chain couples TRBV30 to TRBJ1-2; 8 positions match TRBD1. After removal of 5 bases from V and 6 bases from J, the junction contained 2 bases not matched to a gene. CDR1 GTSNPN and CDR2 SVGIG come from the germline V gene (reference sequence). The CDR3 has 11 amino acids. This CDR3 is CAWGQGDGYTF. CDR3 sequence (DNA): TGTGCCTGGGGACAGGGCGATGGCTACACCTTC.

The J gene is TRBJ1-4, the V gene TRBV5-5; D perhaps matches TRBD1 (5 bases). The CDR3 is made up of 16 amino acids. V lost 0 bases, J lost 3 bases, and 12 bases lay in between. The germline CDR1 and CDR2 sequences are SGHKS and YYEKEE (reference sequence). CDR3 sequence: CASSLAGGAANEKLFF. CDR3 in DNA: TGTGCCAGCAGCTTGGCCGGGGGAGCTGCTAATGAAAAACTGTTTTTT.

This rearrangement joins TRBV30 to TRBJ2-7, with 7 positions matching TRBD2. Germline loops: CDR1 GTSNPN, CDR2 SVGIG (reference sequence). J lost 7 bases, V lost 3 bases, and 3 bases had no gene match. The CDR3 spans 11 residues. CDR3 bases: TGTGCCTGGAGCCTCGGGGGGGAGCAGTACTTC. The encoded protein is CAWSLGGEQYF.

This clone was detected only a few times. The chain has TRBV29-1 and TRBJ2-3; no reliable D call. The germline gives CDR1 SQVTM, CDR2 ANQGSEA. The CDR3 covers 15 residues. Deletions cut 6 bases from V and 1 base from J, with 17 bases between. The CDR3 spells CSVQESTHRTDTQYF. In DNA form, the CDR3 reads TGCAGCGTCCAAGAGTCGACACATCGCACAGATACGCAGTATTTT.

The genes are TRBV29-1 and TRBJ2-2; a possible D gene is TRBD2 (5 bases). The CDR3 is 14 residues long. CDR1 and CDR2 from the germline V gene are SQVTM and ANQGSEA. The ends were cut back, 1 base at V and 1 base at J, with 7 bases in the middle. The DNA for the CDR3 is TGCAGCGTTGAAGGACGGGAGAACACCGGGGAGCTGTTTTTT. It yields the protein CSVEGRENTGELFF.

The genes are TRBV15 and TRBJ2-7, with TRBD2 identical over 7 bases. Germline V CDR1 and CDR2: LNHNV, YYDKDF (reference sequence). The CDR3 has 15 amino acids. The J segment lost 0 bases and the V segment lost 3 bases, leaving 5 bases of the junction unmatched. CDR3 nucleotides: TGTGCCACCAGCAGGTTGGGCGGGAGCTCCTACGAGCAGTACTTC. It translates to CATSRLGGSSYEQYF.

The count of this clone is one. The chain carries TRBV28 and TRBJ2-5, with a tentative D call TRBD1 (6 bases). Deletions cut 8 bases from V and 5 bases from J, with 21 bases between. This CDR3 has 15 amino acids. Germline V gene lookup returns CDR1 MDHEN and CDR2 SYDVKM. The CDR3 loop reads CASLTNRDFMETQYF. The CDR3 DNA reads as TGTGCCAGCCTCACTAACAGGGATTTTATGGAGACCCAGTACTTC.

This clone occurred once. CDR3 bases: TGTGCCAGCAGCTTAGATCGGAGCAGCTATGGCTACACCTTC. The encoded protein is CASSLDRSSYGYTF. V is TRBV11-1 and J is TRBJ1-2; the D is unclear. Trimming pared 1 base from V and 4 bases from J, leaving 10 bases between. The CDR3 contains 14 residues. CDR1 is SGHAT and CDR2 is FQDESV in the germline V gene (reference sequence).

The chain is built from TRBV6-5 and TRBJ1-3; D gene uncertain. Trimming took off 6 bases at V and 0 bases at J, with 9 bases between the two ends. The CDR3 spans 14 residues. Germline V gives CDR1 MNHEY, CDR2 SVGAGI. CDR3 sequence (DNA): TGTGCCAGCAGAAGAGTGAGCTCTGGAAACACCATATATTTT. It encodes CASRRVSSGNTIYF.